The 29 T cell receptor beta chains reported below all come from one sample, sequenced in a study of cytomegalovirus exposure and HLA in healthy donors. Assay used: immunoSEQ multiplex PCR; TCRdb lists only in-frame clones, some missing. The sample has about 200,000 clones, 70% to 90% seen once. The sample was PBMCs. The receptors shown here come from a woman aged 18-30 years in good health and CMV-seronegative.

This chain uses TRBV14 with TRBJ2-1, with TRBD2 matching 9 bases. V was clipped by 0 bases and J by 5 bases; unmatched bases: 20. The germline V gene encodes CDR1 SGHDN and CDR2 FVKESK. This CDR3 spans 21 amino acids. DNA for the CDR3: TGTGCCAGCAGCCAAGAATCCGTCCGGTGGGGTAGCGGGAGTCAGCACAATGAGCAGTTCTTC. This sequence encodes CASSQESVRWGSGSQHNEQFF.

Only one count was recorded for this clone. CDR3 loop: CASSPRRGASYEQYF. CDR3 coding DNA: TGTGCCAGCAGCCCCCGACGGGGGGCCTCCTACGAGCAGTACTTC. The V gene is TRBV4-2, the J gene TRBJ2-7; the D gene is possibly TRBD2 (7 bases). V lost 4 bases and J lost 0, with 13 bases in between. The CDR3 loop spans 15 amino acids. The germline V gene encodes CDR1 LGHNA and CDR2 YNFKEQ.

This chain joins TRBV28 and TRBJ2-7; the D is unclear. The CDR3 contains 16 residues. Between the trimmed V and J ends, which lost 6 bases and 5 bases, there was a span of 23 bases. The germline V gene has CDR1 MDHEN and CDR2 SYDVKM. The CDR3 sequence: CASSEHATLITHEQYF. The CDR3 coding sequence is TGTGCCAGCAGCGAGCACGCCACCCTGATAACCCACGAGCAGTACTTC.

The rearrangement joins TRBV2 to TRBJ1-5; 9 nucleotides line up with TRBD1. The CDR3 sequence is 16 residues long. Germline V lookup: CDR1 SNHLY, CDR2 FYNNEI. The V and J ends lost 2 bases and 3 bases, in that order; junction bases with no gene match: 5. CDR3 bases: TGTGCCAGCAGTGAAACCCGGGACAGGGTCAATCAGCCCCAGCATTTT. Encoded protein: CASSETRDRVNQPQHF. Filled out from reference TRBV2 and TRBJ1-5, the complete variable domain reads EPEVTQTPSHQVTQMGQEVILRCVPISNHLYFYWYRQILGQKVEFLVSFYNNEISEKSEIFDDQFSVERPDGSNFTLKIRSTKLEDSAMYFCASSETRDRVNQPQHFGDGTRLSIL.

The rearrangement joins TRBV29-1 to TRBJ2-2; 13 bases fit TRBD2. V dropped 7 bases and J dropped 5; count of bases not matched to a gene: 7. This CDR3 is built from 15 residues. CDR1 and CDR2 (germline): SQVTM, ANQGSEA. In DNA, the CDR3 is TGCAGCGGTACTAGCGGGAGGGCCCGGACCGGGGAGCTGTTTTTT. Translation gives CSGTSGRARTGELFF.

The chain links TRBV2 to TRBJ1-4, with 7 bases lining up with TRBD1. CDR1 SNHLY and CDR2 FYNNEI come from the germline V gene. Trimming removed 3 bases from V and 2 bases from J; junction bases left unmatched: 12. This CDR3 spans 18 amino acids. CDR3 sequence (DNA): TGTGCCAGCAGTGAGATAGTGTTAGGGGGCGGCACTAATGAAAAACTGTTTTTT. Its translation is CASSEIVLGGGTNEKLFF.

This sequence joins TRBV5-4 and TRBJ2-4; tentative D call: TRBD1 (5 bases). Germline V gene data show CDR1 as SGHNT and CDR2 as YYREEE (reference sequence). V was clipped by 4 bases and J by 7 bases, with 21 bases between them. The CDR3 is 16 amino acids. In DNA, the CDR3 is TGTGCCAGCAGCCCCGGCTCCAGGGTTGATCAGAACATTCAGTACTTC. The encoded protein is CASSPGSRVDQNIQYF.

This clone was observed a few times. V usage is TRBV5-6 and J usage is TRBJ2-1, with TRBD1 matching 8 bases. Per germline, CDR1 SGHDT and CDR2 YYEEEE. The CDR3 spans 15 residues. V was clipped by 2 bases and J by 4 bases; unmatched bases: 5. The DNA of the CDR3 is TGTGCCAGCAGCTTTGACAGGGGAGTGTACAATGAGCAGTTCTTC. Amino acid sequence: CASSFDRGVYNEQFF.

This clone was counted once. The chain uses TRBV6-5 and TRBJ2-3; possibly TRBD2 for D (6 bases). This CDR3 region has 15 residues. V was shortened by 2 bases and J by 5 bases, with 14 bases between the two germline ends. In germline, CDR1 is MNHEY, CDR2 SVGAGI. The CDR3 DNA reads TGTGCCAGCAGTTACGAGGCGGGATCTCTAGATACGCAGTATTTT. Translating gives CASSYEAGSLDTQYF.

The chain employs TRBV28 and TRBJ2-7; 7 bases agree with TRBD2. The ends lost 5 bases at V and 3 bases at J; junction bases unmatched: 7. CDR1 MDHEN and CDR2 SYDVKM come from the germline V gene. This CDR3 is built from 14 residues. The CDR3 is CASSRTGGSYEQYF. Written as DNA, the CDR3 is TGTGCCAGCAGTCGTACTGGCGGGAGCTACGAGCAGTACTTC. The whole variable domain, remainder taken from reference TRBV28 and TRBJ2-7, is DVKVTQSSRYLVKRTGEKVFLECVQDMDHENMFWYRQDPGLGLRLIYFSYDVKMKEKGDIPEGYSVSREKKERFSLILESASTNQTSMYLCASSRTGGSYEQYFGPGTRLTVT.

This clone came up once. The V gene is TRBV7-2, the J gene TRBJ2-2; no clear D gene. Trimming removed 0 bases at V and 3 bases at J, with 11 bases between. The CDR3 has 16 amino acids. Germline V gives CDR1 SGHTA, CDR2 FQGNSA. The CDR3 sequence is CASSLAKLSDTGELFF. The CDR3 DNA reads TGTGCCAGCAGCTTAGCTAAGTTGAGTGACACCGGGGAGCTGTTTTTT.

This clone has just one count. This chain joins TRBV4-1 and TRBJ2-1; TRBD2 might be the D (6 bases). The V gene's germline CDR1 is MGHRA and CDR2 YSYEKL. The CDR3 length is 19 residues. V gave up 4 bases and J gave up 2 bases, with 24 bases separating them. The CDR3 region is CASSPVAAGGEPPYNEQFF. The CDR3 coding sequence is TGCGCCAGCAGCCCGGTCGCCGCGGGCGGGGAACCACCCTACAATGAGCAGTTCTTC.

V usage is TRBV10-2 and J usage is TRBJ2-3; possibly TRBD2 for D (6 bases). V lost 7 bases and J lost 4, with 12 bases in between. CDR1 is WSHSY, CDR2 SAAADI, per germline. The CDR3 is made up of 13 amino acids. The CDR3 DNA sequence: TGCGCCAGCAAGTTGCGGGGAGCAGATACGCAGTATTTT. Translated, it gives CASKLRGADTQYF.

The rearrangement joins TRBV28 to TRBJ2-3; a possible D gene is TRBD2 (6 bases). The CDR3 spans 13 residues. V was pared by 9 bases and J by 0 bases, with 10 bases between. Germline-derived CDR1 and CDR2 are MDHEN and SYDVKM. The CDR3 DNA reads TGTGCCAGTCTAGCGTCGAGCACAGATACGCAGTATTTT. It yields the protein CASLASSTDTQYF.

This chain joins TRBV5-5 and TRBJ2-5, with TRBD1 as a possible D gene (6 bases). The ends were cut back, 5 bases at V and 5 bases at J, with 19 bases in the middle. Per germline, CDR1 SGHKS and CDR2 YYEKEE (reference sequence). There are 15 residues in the CDR3. The CDR3 DNA reads TGTGCCAGCAGTTTAGGACAGTCCTCCCGTGAGACCCAGTACTTC. It yields the protein CASSLGQSSRETQYF.

This sequence joins TRBV27 and TRBJ2-1, with 11 bases identical to TRBD2. The CDR3 has 14 residues. Germline trimming cut 8 bases from V and 4 bases from J; bases unmatched to any gene: 4. The V gene's germline CDR1 is MNHEY and CDR2 SMNVEV (reference sequence). The CDR3 sequence: CASRTSGRYNEQFF. The CDR3 DNA reads TGTGCCAGCCGCACTAGCGGGAGATACAATGAGCAGTTCTTC.

The chain combines TRBV7-9 with TRBJ2-2; D call uncertain. V shed 2 bases and J shed 4 bases, with 14 bases lying between them. This CDR3 is built from 16 residues. Per germline, CDR1 SEHNR and CDR2 FQNEAQ (reference sequence). CDR3 region: CASSLTGPTTTGELFF. In DNA, the CDR3 is TGTGCCAGCAGCTTAACTGGCCCAACTACCACCGGGGAGCTGTTTTTT.

V and J are TRBV7-3 and TRBJ2-1; tentative D call: TRBD2 (6 bases). The CDR3 is 16 amino acids. CDR1 and CDR2 (germline): SGHTA, FQGTGA. Trimming removed 0 bases at V and 6 bases at J, with 15 bases between. CDR3 nucleotide sequence: TGTGCCAGCAGCTTAACACCACCCTCCGGGGGCAATGAGCAGTTCTTC. Its protein product is CASSLTPPSGGNEQFF.

The V and J genes are TRBV30 and TRBJ2-5; D gene ambiguous. Trimming shortened V by 0 bases and J by 7 bases, and 12 bases separated the two germline ends. Germline assignment: CDR1 GTSNPN and CDR2 SVGIG (reference sequence). CDR3 length equals 13 residues. The CDR3 spells CAWSVNFVPTQYF. Here the CDR3 DNA reads TGTGCCTGGAGTGTAAACTTTGTTCCGACCCAGTACTTC.

The rearrangement links TRBV28 to TRBJ2-7; a weak D match, TRBD2 (5 bases). V shed 7 bases and J shed 4 bases, with 20 bases lying between them. The CDR3 sequence is 15 residues long. The germline V gene has CDR1 MDHEN and CDR2 SYDVKM. DNA for the CDR3: TGTGCCAGCACCCCCTGGCGTGGTAGCGAGTACGAGCAGTACTTC. Its translation is CASTPWRGSEYEQYF.

J is TRBJ2-1 and V is TRBV6-1; TRBD1 agrees at 8 bases. V shed 5 bases and J 0 bases; nucleotides not matched to a gene: 3. The CDR3 is 15 amino acids. CDR1 MNHNS and CDR2 SASEGT come from the germline V gene. The CDR3 loop reads CASSPQGVSYNEQFF. Written as DNA, the CDR3 is TGTGCCAGCAGTCCACAGGGGGTCTCCTACAATGAGCAGTTCTTC.

The chain employs TRBV6-6 and TRBJ2-1; D unclear. The ends were cut back, 2 bases at V and 5 bases at J, with 10 bases in the middle. CDR1 MNHNY and CDR2 SVGAGI come from the germline V gene (reference sequence). The CDR3 length is 14 residues. CDR3: CASSYASFHNEQFF. CDR3 nucleotide sequence: TGTGCCAGCAGTTACGCCAGTTTCCACAATGAGCAGTTCTTC.

The chain couples TRBV27 to TRBJ2-2, with 14 bases fitting TRBD2. The trim removed 6 bases at V and 4 bases at J, leaving 10 bases unmatched. The germline V gene encodes CDR1 MNHEY and CDR2 SMNVEV (reference sequence). The CDR3 has 18 amino acids. CDR3 nucleotide sequence: TGTGCCAGCAGCATCGGACTAGCGGGAGGAGGGCTCACCGGGGAGCTGTTTTTT. The encoded protein is CASSIGLAGGGLTGELFF.

The chain is built from TRBV19 and TRBJ1-1; D possibly corresponds to TRBD1 (5 bases). In germline, CDR1 is LNHDA, CDR2 SQIVND (reference sequence). V dropped 3 bases and J dropped 3 bases, with 8 bases sitting between them. CDR3 length: 13 residues. The CDR3 nucleotides read TGTGCCAGTAGTATTAGGGGATACACTGAAGCTTTCTTT. It yields the protein CASSIRGYTEAFF.

J is TRBJ1-2 and V is TRBV28, with 8 bases aligning to TRBD1. The CDR3 spans 15 residues. J gave up 3 bases and V 5 bases, and 8 bases lay outside the gene matches. In germline, CDR1 is MDHEN, CDR2 SYDVKM. The CDR3 region is CASSHGTGAYYGYTF. In DNA form, the CDR3 reads TGTGCCAGCAGTCACGGGACAGGAGCTTACTATGGCTACACCTTC.

The chain employs TRBV10-2 and TRBJ2-1, with D uncertain. CDR3 length equals 12 residues. The germline V and J ends were trimmed by 8 bases and 5 bases, with 10 bases remaining between them. CDR1 is WSHSY, CDR2 SAAADI, per germline. CDR3 sequence: CASFKPNNEQFF. The DNA of the CDR3 is TGCGCCAGCTTCAAGCCCAACAATGAGCAGTTCTTC.

This chain links TRBV28 with TRBJ1-2; a weak D match, TRBD1 (6 bases). The CDR3 sequence is 12 residues long. Germline V gene lookup returns CDR1 MDHEN and CDR2 SYDVKM. V was clipped by 5 bases and J by 3 bases, with 7 bases between them. The CDR3 region is CASSPGDYGYTF. The DNA of the CDR3 is TGTGCCAGCAGTCCAGGGGACTATGGCTACACCTTC.

The chain recombines TRBV28 with TRBJ1-2; tentatively, D is TRBD1 (5 bases). The CDR3 spans 14 residues. V was trimmed by 1 base and J by 8 bases, leaving 14 bases between them. Germline assignment: CDR1 MDHEN and CDR2 SYDVKM. The CDR3 DNA sequence: TGTGCCAGCAGTTTATCGGCAGGGTGGTACGGCTACACCTTC. Translating it yields CASSLSAGWYGYTF.

The rearrangement uses TRBV9 and TRBJ2-5, with D hard to call. Germline values: CDR1 SGDLS, CDR2 YYNGEE. The CDR3 length is 14 residues. V lost 0 bases to trimming and J lost 4 bases, with 10 bases between them. Here the CDR3 DNA reads TGTGCCAGCAGCGTAGGTCCCGGGTTAGAGACCCAGTACTTC. Amino acids: CASSVGPGLETQYF.